This T cell receptor (beta chain) stems from a study of blood T cell repertoires in COVID-19. Germline CDR1 reads GTSNPN; CDR2 reads SVGIG (reference sequence). The CDR3 spans 16 residues. V was clipped by 8 bases and J by 5 bases, with 27 bases between them. TCRdb keeps only in-frame clones here, not all; method: immunoSEQ multiplex PCR. This sample yields roughly 190,000 clones, of which around four fifths are seen a single time; 2.9% belongs to the top ten. The TCR originated in a man in his fifties or sixties with active or convalescent COVID-19. The sequenced sample consisted of peripheral blood. V gene TRBV30 combines with J gene TRBJ1-1, with unresolved D. The CDR3 region is CASLLGPNILRTEAFF. CDR3 DNA: TGTGCCAGCCTACTGGGCCCGAACATTCTGCGAACTGAAGCTTTCTTT.